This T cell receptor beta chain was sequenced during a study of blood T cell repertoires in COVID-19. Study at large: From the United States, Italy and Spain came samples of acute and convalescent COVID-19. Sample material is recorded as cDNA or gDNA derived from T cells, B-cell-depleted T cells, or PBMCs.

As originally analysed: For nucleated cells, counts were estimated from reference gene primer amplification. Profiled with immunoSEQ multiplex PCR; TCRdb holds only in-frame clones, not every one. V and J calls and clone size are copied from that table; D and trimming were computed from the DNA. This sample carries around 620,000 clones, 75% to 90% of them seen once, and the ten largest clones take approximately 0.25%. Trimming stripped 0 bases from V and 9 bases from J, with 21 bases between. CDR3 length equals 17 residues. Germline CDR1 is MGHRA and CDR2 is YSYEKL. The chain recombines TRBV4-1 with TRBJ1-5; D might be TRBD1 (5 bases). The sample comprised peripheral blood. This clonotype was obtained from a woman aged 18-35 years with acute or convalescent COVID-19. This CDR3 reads CASSQDGADVGDLPQHF. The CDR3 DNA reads TGCGCCAGCAGCCAAGATGGGGCGGATGTAGGAGATCTGCCCCAGCATTTT.